Below, 28 T cell receptor beta chains from the same sample are listed, as sequenced in a study of cytomegalovirus exposure and HLA in healthy donors. 60 Vbeta and 13 Jbeta primers were used in PCR. TCRdb's copy holds only in-frame clones and misses some; the assay was immunoSEQ multiplex PCR. The sample records over 110,000 clones, over 70% being singletons. Sequencing input: PBMCs. These receptor sequences come from a man aged 35-49 years in good health and CMV-seronegative.

The chain carries TRBV21-1 and TRBJ2-7; the tabulated D call, TRBD2, remains unverified against the DNA. TRBV21-1 is flagged as a pseudogene. This CDR3 region has 17 residues. This CDR3 is CASMVCDPGREAYEQYF. The CDR3 DNA reads as TGTGCCAGCATGGTCTGTGACCCGGGGAGGGAGGCCTACGAGCAGTACTTC.

The chain recombines TRBV11-3 with TRBJ2-5; TRBD1 agrees at 7 bases. Germline V CDR1 and CDR2: SGHNT, YENEEA. This CDR3 spans 13 amino acids. J lost 5 bases, V lost 3 bases, and 3 bases had no gene match. CDR3 sequence (DNA): TGTGCCAGCAGCTTCTACAGGGGTGAGACCCAGTACTTC. Protein product: CASSFYRGETQYF.

V gene TRBV7-8 combines with J gene TRBJ1-3; D is undetermined. The germline V gene has CDR1 SGHVS and CDR2 FQNEAQ. This CDR3 comprises 19 residues. Trimming removed 5 bases from V and 3 bases from J, with 26 bases in between. This chain's CDR3 is CASSGLWPPRRSNGNTIYF. CDR3 nucleotides: TGTGCCAGCAGCGGTCTTTGGCCCCCCAGGCGTTCGAATGGAAACACCATATATTTT.

The chain employs TRBV19 and TRBJ2-1; tentative D call: TRBD2 (5 bases). Germline-derived CDR1 and CDR2 are LNHDA and SQIVND (reference sequence). CDR3 length: 16 amino acids. V lost 3 bases and J lost 4, with 16 bases in between. The CDR3 DNA reads TGTGCCAGTAGTATTCTTCGAGGACTTTCTTACAATGAGCAGTTCTTC. It translates to CASSILRGLSYNEQFF. The full variable domain, with the rest looked up from reference TRBV19 and TRBJ2-1, is DGGITQSPKYLFRKEGQNVTLSCEQNLNHDAMYWYRQDPGQGLRLIYYSQIVNDFQKGDIAEGYSVSREKKESFPLTVTSAQKNPTAFYLCASSILRGLSYNEQFFGPGTRLTVL.

The rearrangement uses TRBV5-1 and TRBJ1-2; 7 nucleotides agree with TRBD1. The CDR3 loop spans 13 amino acids. Germline loops: CDR1 SGHRS, CDR2 YFSETQ. The J segment lost 3 bases and the V segment lost 4 bases, leaving 3 bases of the junction unmatched. The CDR3 coding sequence is TGCGCCAGCAGCCCCACAGGGGACTATGGCTACACCTTC. Encoded protein: CASSPTGDYGYTF.

This clone was detected ten times or more. The rearrangement joins TRBV2 to TRBJ1-1; 9 bases map to TRBD1. Germline CDR1 SNHLY, CDR2 FYNNEI. V lost 6 bases to trimming and J lost 0 bases; unmatched junction nucleotides: 8. The CDR3 is 16 residues long. Here the CDR3 reads CASRTGTGQMNTEAFF. DNA of the CDR3: TGTGCCAGCAGGACCGGGACAGGGCAGATGAACACTGAAGCTTTCTTT.

The rearrangement joins TRBV2 to TRBJ1-1; a possible D gene is TRBD1 (5 bases). V was clipped by 2 bases and J by 3 bases, with 10 bases between them. Germline values: CDR1 SNHLY, CDR2 FYNNEI. The CDR3 runs 14 residues. CDR3 nucleotides: TGTGCCAGCAGTGAACAGGGATACGACACTGAAGCTTTCTTT. It translates to CASSEQGYDTEAFF. Variable domain in full (rest from reference TRBV2 and TRBJ1-1): EPEVTQTPSHQVTQMGQEVILRCVPISNHLYFYWYRQILGQKVEFLVSFYNNEISEKSEIFDDQFSVERPDGSNFTLKIRSTKLEDSAMYFCASSEQGYDTEAFFGQGTRLTVV.

This rearrangement joins TRBV19 to TRBJ2-2; D ambiguous. The V end was cut by 5 bases, the J end by 2 bases, with 3 bases between. The length of the CDR3 is 12 residues. Germline V gene data show CDR1 as LNHDA and CDR2 as SQIVND (reference sequence). CDR3 DNA: TGTGCCAGTAGTCAAAACACCGGGGAGCTGTTTTTT. Translated, it gives CASSQNTGELFF.

The chain links TRBV30 to TRBJ2-1; TRBD1 is a possible D gene (5 bases). The CDR3 length is 14 residues. The germline CDR1 and CDR2 sequences are GTSNPN and SVGIG (reference sequence). V was pared by 4 bases and J by 4 bases, with 14 bases between. CDR3 DNA sequence: TGTGCCTGGATCCAATCAGGGTTGTACAATGAGCAGTTCTTC. It codes for CAWIQSGLYNEQFF.

This sequence joins TRBV29-1 and TRBJ2-7, with a possible D match to TRBD2 (6 bases). This CDR3 has 13 residues. V was cut by 7 bases and J by 4 bases, with 17 bases left in between. Germline V CDR1 and CDR2: SQVTM, ANQGSEA. The DNA for the CDR3 is TGCAGCGCGGAGGGGCGGGAAGGGTACGAGCAGTACTTC. It specifies CSAEGREGYEQYF.

This clone was recorded only once. V usage is TRBV9 and J usage is TRBJ2-5; 10 bases are a match to TRBD2. Unmatched junction bases numbered 7, after V lost 4 bases and J lost 4 bases. Germline V gene sequence: CDR1 SGDLS, CDR2 YYNGEE. The CDR3 loop spans 15 amino acids. The CDR3 DNA follows: TGTGCCAGCAGCAAGCGGGGGGGCGAGGTAGAGACCCAGTACTTC. As protein: CASSKRGGEVETQYF. Full variable domain (missing parts from reference TRBV9 and TRBJ2-5): DSGVTQTPKHLITATGQRVTLRCSPRSGDLSVYWYQQSLDQGLQFLIQYYNGEERAKGNILERFSAQQFPDLHSELNLSSLELGDSALYFCASSKRGGEVETQYFGPGTRLLVL.

The rearrangement uses TRBV29-1 and TRBJ2-1; TRBD1 agrees at 7 bases. Germline CDR1 SQVTM, CDR2 ANQGSEA. Losses at the gene ends were 8 bases for V and 8 bases for J; bases not matched to a gene: 12. The CDR3 runs to 13 residues. The chain's CDR3 is CSIDRVMGDEQFF. Written as DNA, the CDR3 is TGCAGCATAGACAGGGTCATGGGGGATGAGCAGTTCTTC.

The chain is built from TRBV7-2 and TRBJ2-3; 9 bases agree with TRBD1. The V gene end was trimmed by 5 bases and the J gene end by 1 base; junction bases not matched to a gene: 7. The germline gives CDR1 SGHTA, CDR2 FQGNSA. This CDR3 has 16 amino acids. The CDR3 reads CASSQGQGGGTDTQYF. The CDR3 bases are TGTGCCAGCAGCCAGGGACAGGGTGGGGGCACAGATACGCAGTATTTT.

This clone has just a few counts. DNA of the CDR3: TGTGCCAGCAGCTTGGCCGAGGCGGGGAATGAAAAACTGTTTTTT. Translation gives CASSLAEAGNEKLFF. J is TRBJ1-4 and V is TRBV5-4; D ambiguous. The CDR3 is made up of 15 amino acids. V gave up 0 bases and J gave up 5 bases, with 11 bases separating them. The germline V gene encodes CDR1 SGHNT and CDR2 YYREEE (reference sequence).

V and J are TRBV28 and TRBJ2-6; 7 bases fit TRBD1. The junction had 14 bases not matched to a gene; V was cut back by 9 bases and J by 0 bases. The CDR3 length is 18 residues. CDR1 and CDR2 (germline): MDHEN, SYDVKM. This CDR3 reads CARKSTGALGSGANVLTF. The DNA of the CDR3 is TGTGCCAGAAAATCCACAGGGGCCCTCGGCTCTGGGGCCAACGTCCTGACTTTC.

The V call is TRBV27, the J call TRBJ1-1; the match to TRBD1 covers 7 bases. The germline gives CDR1 MNHEY, CDR2 SMNVEV (reference sequence). This CDR3 is 11 amino acids long. The V gene end was trimmed by 4 bases and the J gene end by 11 bases; junction bases not matched to a gene: 4. CDR3 DNA sequence: TGTGCCAGCAGTTCGGGGACAGAGGCTTTCTTT. Protein sequence: CASSSGTEAFF.

This chain links TRBV18 with TRBJ1-4; 7 bases match TRBD1. CDR3 length: 13 residues. Germline loops: CDR1 KGHSH, CDR2 LQKENI. Trimming at V came to 10 bases and at J to 4 bases, leaving 6 bases not matched to a gene. The CDR3 coding sequence is TGTGCCACGTCGGGACAGAGTAATGAAAAACTGTTTTTT. Its protein is CATSGQSNEKLFF.

The chain has TRBV7-2 and TRBJ2-7; D remains unclear. This CDR3 contains 13 residues. V was clipped by 1 base and J by 6 bases, with 10 bases between them. CDR1 and CDR2 (germline): SGHTA, FQGNSA. As DNA, the CDR3 is TGTGCCAGCAGCTTAGTGGCCAGGATCGAGCAGTACTTC. As protein: CASSLVARIEQYF.

This clone was counted only a few times. V is TRBV5-4 and J is TRBJ2-3, with D possibly being TRBD2 (7 bases). Trimming took 9 bases from V and 1 from J, leaving 18 bases between them. Germline CDR1 is SGHNT and CDR2 is YYREEE (reference sequence). The CDR3 is made up of 15 amino acids. CDR3 sequence: CAISWGGQGTDTQYF. Here the CDR3 DNA reads TGTGCCATCTCATGGGGGGGGCAGGGCACAGATACGCAGTATTTT.

The rearrangement links TRBV5-1 to TRBJ2-7, with D uncertain. Trimming took off 6 bases at V and 1 base at J, with 8 bases between the two ends. The germline CDR1 and CDR2 sequences are SGHRS and YFSETQ. There are 12 residues in the CDR3. CDR3 bases: TGCGCCAGCATCTCTTTATCCTACGAGCAGTACTTC. Its protein is CASISLSYEQYF.

This chain links TRBV5-8 with TRBJ1-5, with 9 bases that match TRBD1. The germline V gene encodes CDR1 SGHTS and CDR2 YDEGEE. With V trimmed by 4 bases and J by 9 bases, 5 bases remained unmatched. The CDR3 is 13 residues long. The CDR3 nucleotides are TGTGCCAGCAGCGTGACGACAGGGGGGCCCCAGCATTTT. Translated: CASSVTTGGPQHF.

This rearrangement joins TRBV2 to TRBJ1-1; TRBD1 matches at 7 bases. CDR1 and CDR2 from the germline V gene are SNHLY and FYNNEI. V lost 6 bases, J lost 1 base, and 8 bases stayed unmatched. The length of the CDR3 is 15 residues. The chain's CDR3 is CASRLLGTANTEAFF. The CDR3 nucleotides read TGTGCCAGCAGGCTCCTAGGGACAGCGAACACTGAAGCTTTCTTT.

The chain recombines TRBV25-1 with TRBJ1-4; 10 bases line up with TRBD1. V lost 1 base to trimming and J lost 8 bases; unmatched junction nucleotides: 4. CDR1 and CDR2 from the germline V gene are MGHDK and SYGVNS. The CDR3 is 15 residues long. CDR3 loop: CASSESGTGDEKLFF. The CDR3 DNA is TGTGCCAGCAGTGAATCGGGGACAGGGGACGAAAAACTGTTTTTT.

The V and J genes are TRBV11-2 and TRBJ2-1, with TRBD1 identical over 10 bases. The germline V gene has CDR1 SGHAT and CDR2 FQNNGV. Germline trimming cut 5 bases from V and 0 bases from J; bases unmatched to any gene: 13. The CDR3 runs to 19 residues. The CDR3 region has the DNA TGTGCCAGCAGCCCCCCTCCGGGACAGGGGACTAGCTCCTACAATGAGCAGTTCTTC. Translation: CASSPPPGQGTSSYNEQFF.

The chain has TRBV5-1 and TRBJ2-5, with 12 bases identical to TRBD1. There are 18 residues in the CDR3. The J segment lost 6 bases and the V segment lost 2 bases, leaving 14 bases of the junction unmatched. CDR1 is SGHRS and CDR2 is YFSETQ in the germline V gene. DNA of the CDR3: TGCGCCAGCAGCTTTCGTGAAGGGACAGGGGGCAAAGCAAAGACCCAGTACTTC. Translation gives CASSFREGTGGKAKTQYF.

V usage is TRBV2 and J usage is TRBJ1-2; D perhaps matches TRBD1 (5 bases). This CDR3 spans 13 amino acids. CDR1 SNHLY and CDR2 FYNNEI come from the germline V gene. V was clipped by 4 bases and J by 3 bases, with 9 bases between them. CDR3 protein: CASSVSRDYGYTF. The CDR3 DNA follows: TGTGCCAGCAGTGTTTCCAGGGACTATGGCTACACCTTC.

A few counts support this clone. The chain has TRBV6-6 and TRBJ2-7, with a possible D match to TRBD1 (5 bases). Germline CDR1 MNHNY, CDR2 SVGAGI (reference sequence). The CDR3 has 14 amino acids. V was cut by 0 bases and J by 2 bases, with 8 bases left in between. CDR3 residues: CASSYSGPPYEQYF. DNA of the CDR3: TGTGCCAGCAGTTACTCGGGGCCCCCCTACGAGCAGTACTTC.

V gene TRBV5-1 combines with J gene TRBJ2-7, with D possibly being TRBD1 (5 bases). Trimming left V 0 bases short and J 3 bases short, with 10 bases between. CDR3 length equals 14 residues. The V gene's germline CDR1 is SGHRS and CDR2 YFSETQ. The CDR3 spells CASSLESRDYEQYF. The CDR3 nucleotides are TGCGCCAGCAGCTTGGAAAGCAGGGACTACGAGCAGTACTTC.